Following are 13 T cell receptor beta chains from one sample sequenced in a study of blood T cell repertoires in COVID-19. TCRdb keeps only in-frame clones here, not all; method: immunoSEQ multiplex PCR. The repertoire holds some 180,000 clones, with approximately 91% as singletons. Sequencing was done on a sample of peripheral blood. These receptors were collected from a young man with COVID-19, enrolled during active disease.

The chain couples TRBV19 to TRBJ2-2; D is uncertain. V shed 11 bases and J shed 4 bases, with 20 bases lying between them. The CDR3 has 15 residues. Germline lookup yields CDR1 LNHDA and CDR2 SQIVND (reference sequence). Here the CDR3 reads CAPSPPGLVTGELFF. The CDR3, as DNA: TGTGCCCCGAGCCCCCCCGGGTTGGTCACCGGGGAGCTGTTTTTT.

The rearrangement uses TRBV25-1 and TRBJ1-2, with 7 positions matching TRBD1. The CDR3 has 12 amino acids. Germline V gene sequence: CDR1 MGHDK, CDR2 SYGVNS. V trimming: 4 bases; J trimming: 7 bases; junction bases outside the gene matches: 3. The CDR3: CASSGTGAGYTF. Written as DNA, the CDR3 is TGTGCCAGCAGTGGAACAGGGGCTGGCTACACCTTC.

The V and J genes are TRBV12-3 or TRBV12-4 and TRBJ1-2; no firm D call. The CDR3 length is 10 residues. V was trimmed by 8 bases and J by 11 bases, leaving 12 bases between them. The CDR3 DNA reads TGTGCCAGCTTTGACGGAGATTACACCTTC. Protein sequence: CASFDGDYTF.

This chain's CDR3 is CASSFLNTEAFF. CDR3 nucleotides: TGTGCCAGCAGCTTTCTAAACACTGAAGCTTTCTTT. V gene TRBV7-9 combines with J gene TRBJ1-1; no definite D call. In germline, CDR1 is SEHNR, CDR2 FQNEAQ (reference sequence). Trimming stripped 3 bases from V and 2 bases from J, with 4 bases between. The CDR3 spans 12 residues. Full variable domain (missing parts from reference TRBV7-9 and TRBJ1-1): DTGVSQNPRHKITKRGQNVTFRCDPISEHNRLYWYRQTLGQGPEFLTYFQNEAQLEKSRLLSDRFSAERPKGSFSTLEIQRTEQGDSAMYLCASSFLNTEAFFGQGTRLTVV.

The chain has TRBV19 and TRBJ2-7, with D uncertain. Trimming cost V 3 bases and J 0 bases, with 9 bases left between them. The CDR3 contains 14 residues. CDR1 and CDR2 from the germline V gene are LNHDA and SQIVND (reference sequence). This CDR3 is CASSIQTNSYEQYF. CDR3 DNA sequence: TGTGCCAGTAGTATTCAGACAAACTCCTACGAGCAGTACTTC.

This clone has just one count. The V gene is TRBV19, the J gene TRBJ1-6; TRBD1 is a possible D gene (6 bases). The V and J ends lost 4 bases and 7 bases respectively, with 14 bases between them. Germline CDR1 and CDR2: LNHDA and SQIVND (reference sequence). This CDR3 has 15 amino acids. In DNA form, the CDR3 reads TGTGCCAGTAGTAAGAACAGGGCGGAGAATTCACCCCTCCACTTT. This codes for CASSKNRAENSPLHF.

The chain joins TRBV28 to TRBJ1-5, with D possibly TRBD1 on 5 matching bases. This CDR3 has 13 amino acids. V was cut by 11 bases and J by 4 bases, with 15 bases left in between. Germline lookup yields CDR1 MDHEN and CDR2 SYDVKM. The CDR3 DNA is TGTGCCGTTCGACCCGGGGGAAATCAGCCCCAGCATTTT. Its translation: CAVRPGGNQPQHF.

The chain uses TRBV24-1 and TRBJ2-1; TRBD1 aligns across 7 bases. V gave up 4 bases and J gave up 6 bases; unmatched junction bases: 14. CDR1 is KGHDR and CDR2 is SFDVKD in the germline V gene. The CDR3 contains 17 residues. In nucleotides, the CDR3 is TGTGCCACCAGTGAAGCCTACAGGGGATCCCTCGGCAATGAGCAGTTCTTC. Amino acids: CATSEAYRGSLGNEQFF.

The V gene is TRBV28, the J gene TRBJ2-3, with unresolved D. V was trimmed by 5 bases and J by 2 bases, leaving 17 bases between them. Germline CDR1 reads MDHEN; CDR2 reads SYDVKM. This CDR3 is built from 16 residues. Here the CDR3 reads CASSPSLELNTDTQYF. The CDR3 DNA reads as TGTGCCAGCAGTCCCTCCCTAGAGTTAAACACAGATACGCAGTATTTT.

The chain combines TRBV12-2 with TRBJ2-5; no check of the table's D call, TRBD2, against the DNA was made. TRBV12-2 is a listed pseudogene. The CDR3 covers 16 residues. CDR3 sequence reads: CASRAPGLAGEETQYF. The CDR3 bases are TGTGCAAGTCGCGCACCGGGACTAGCGGGAGAAGAGACCCAGTACTTC.

V and J are TRBV28 and TRBJ2-7; tentative D call: TRBD2 (6 bases). CDR3 length: 14 residues. The ends were cut back, 6 bases at V and 5 bases at J, with 17 bases in the middle. Germline assignment: CDR1 MDHEN and CDR2 SYDVKM. Here the CDR3 DNA reads TGTGCCAGCAGCCCGGGACTTTTTCCGAACGAGCAGTACTTC. Encoded protein: CASSPGLFPNEQYF. Together with reference TRBV28 and TRBJ2-7, the CDR3 gives the full variable domain: DVKVTQSSRYLVKRTGEKVFLECVQDMDHENMFWYRQDPGLGLRLIYFSYDVKMKEKGDIPEGYSVSREKKERFSLILESASTNQTSMYLCASSPGLFPNEQYFGPGTRLTVT.

The V call is TRBV3-1 (or the pseudogene TRBV3-2), the J call TRBJ1-2; D gene ambiguous. From germline, CDR1 is LGHDT and CDR2 YNNKEL (reference sequence). The V end lost 2 bases, the J end lost 2 bases, and 9 bases lay between the germline ends. This CDR3 has 14 amino acids. The DNA of the CDR3 is TGTGCCAGCAGCCAACTCCGGGGAAACTATGGCTACACCTTC. This gives the protein CASSQLRGNYGYTF.

V and J are TRBV6-1 and TRBJ2-7; possible D gene TRBD1, 6 bases. Germline V lookup: CDR1 MNHNS, CDR2 SASEGT. The CDR3 loop spans 17 amino acids. Trimming shortened V by 1 base and J by 4 bases, and 20 bases separated the two germline ends. The CDR3 protein is CASSEELTGTPEYEQYF. CDR3 nucleotides: TGTGCCAGCAGTGAAGAGTTGACCGGGACACCTGAATACGAGCAGTACTTC.